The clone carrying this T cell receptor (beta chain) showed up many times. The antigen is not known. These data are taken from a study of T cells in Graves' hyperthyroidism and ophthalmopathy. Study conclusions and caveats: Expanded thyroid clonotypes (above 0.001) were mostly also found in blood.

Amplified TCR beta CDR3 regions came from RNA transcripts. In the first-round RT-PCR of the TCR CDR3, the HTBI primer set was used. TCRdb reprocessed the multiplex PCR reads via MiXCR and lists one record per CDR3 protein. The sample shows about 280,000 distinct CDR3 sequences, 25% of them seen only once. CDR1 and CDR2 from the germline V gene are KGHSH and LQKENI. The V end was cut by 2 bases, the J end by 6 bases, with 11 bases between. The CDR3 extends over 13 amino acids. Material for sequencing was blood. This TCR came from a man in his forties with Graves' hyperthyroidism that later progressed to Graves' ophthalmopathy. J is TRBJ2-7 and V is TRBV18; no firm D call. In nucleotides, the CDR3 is TGTGCCAGCTCACCATCCCACGGAGTCGAGCAGTACTTC. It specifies CASSPSHGVEQYF.